The rows below give T cell receptor beta chains drawn from one sample of a study of OX40 agonist ivuxolimab in advanced cancers. Clones were read by immunoSEQ multiplex PCR, and TCRdb kept only the in-frame ones, dropping some. Of about 66,000 clones in the sample, about 90% were seen once. Sequencing used CD4+ or CD8+ T cells sorted from blood, obtained in a trial of the OX40 agonist ivuxolimab. The source is an adult with an advanced solid tumor such as melanoma, head and neck, liver or kidney cancer. Each CDR3 is given with its conserved first and last residue. Fields, in order: J gene, D gene, clone size, V gene, CDR3 protein, CDR3 DNA. The D gene is left open where the match is weak. Size values are once, few and many counts, or a class for expanded clones, and some rows have none.

>TRBJ1-5|-|-|TRBV13
CASSLAGINQPQHF
TGTGCCAGCAGCTTAGCAGGGATCAATCAGCCCCAGCATTTT
>TRBJ1-1|TRBD1|-|TRBV5-1
CASSFTGDIKAFF
TGCGCCAGCAGCTTTACAGGGGACATCAAAGCTTTCTTT
>TRBJ2-7|-|-|TRBV19
CARQYDYDGPGREQYF
TGTGCCAGACAATACGACTACGACGGTCCTGGGAGAGAGCAGTACTTC
>TRBJ2-1|-|-|TRBV7-3
CASSLESYHEQFF
TGTGCCAGCAGCTTAGAAAGCTACCATGAGCAGTTCTTC
>TRBJ2-7|-|-|TRBV6-5
CASSTLGVSYEQYF
TGTGCCAGCAGTACCCTGGGGGTCTCCTACGAGCAGTACTTC
>TRBJ2-7|-|-|TRBV6-5
CASSYDPTVGYEQYF
TGTGCCAGCAGTTACGATCCAACAGTCGGGTACGAGCAGTACTTC
>TRBJ2-5|-|-|TRBV18
CASSNQETQYF
TGTGCCAGCTCAAACCAAGAGACCCAGTACTTC
>TRBJ2-7|-|once|TRBV9
CASSPRTDSLSYEQYF
TGTGCCAGCAGCCCCCGGACAGATTCCCTCTCCTACGAGCAGTACTTC
>TRBJ2-6|-|-|TRBV6-5
CASSYSRVSGANVLTF
TGTGCCAGCAGTTACTCCAGGGTTTCTGGGGCCAACGTCCTGACTTTC
>TRBJ1-5|TRBD1|-|TRBV9
CASSQTGESGNQPQHF
TGTGCCAGCAGCCAAACAGGGGAATCGGGCAATCAGCCCCAGCATTTT
>TRBJ2-1|TRBD2|-|TRBV5-1
CASSLVDGRDEQFF
TGCGCCAGCAGCTTGGTTGACGGGAGGGATGAGCAGTTCTTC
>TRBJ2-1|-|-|TRBV18
CASSPEGIGEQFF
TGTGCCAGCTCACCAGAGGGAATCGGTGAGCAGTTCTTC
>TRBJ2-1|TRBD2|-|TRBV5-6
CASNLLAGGHNEQFF
TGTGCCAGCAACCTTCTAGCGGGAGGACACAATGAGCAGTTCTTC
>TRBJ2-3|TRBD1|-|TRBV28
CASSLDRERTDTQYF
TGTGCCAGCAGTTTGGACAGGGAACGGACAGATACGCAGTATTTT
>TRBJ2-3|-|-|TRBV6-6
CASSYSRVPVTQYF
TGTGCCAGCAGTTACTCTAGGGTTCCAGTTACGCAGTATTTT
>TRBJ2-1|TRBD2|-|TRBV11-2
CASSSILAAYQFF
TGTGCCAGCAGCTCAATACTAGCGGCCTACCAGTTCTTC
>TRBJ2-1|TRBD2|-|TRBV10-3
CAIAGGPYEQFF
TGTGCCATCGCGGGAGGGCCATATGAGCAGTTCTTC
>TRBJ2-4|TRBD1|-|TRBV28
CASRSQGVVGIQYF
TGTGCCAGCAGGTCCCAGGGGGTGGTGGGCATTCAGTACTTC
>TRBJ2-7|-|-|TRBV7-5
CASSSRPYYEQYF
TGTGCCAGCAGCTCACGTCCCTATTACGAGCAGTACTTC
>TRBJ2-5|TRBD2|-|TRBV9
CASSVTSGGSGTQYF
TGTGCCAGCAGCGTGACTAGCGGGGGATCCGGAACCCAGTACTTC
>TRBJ1-3|TRBD1|-|TRBV6-1
CASSEGGQGAAGNTIYF
TGTGCCAGCAGTGAAGGGGGGCAGGGGGCTGCTGGAAACACCATATATTTT
>TRBJ1-1|-|-|TRBV10-2
CASSPAWGMNTEAFF
TGCGCCAGCAGTCCGGCTTGGGGAATGAACACTGAAGCTTTCTTT
>TRBJ1-5|-|few|TRBV20-1
CSARESGHQHF
TGCAGTGCTAGAGAGTCTGGACATCAGCATTTT
>TRBJ2-5|-|-|TRBV7-8
CASSLGSRETQYF
TGTGCCAGCAGCTTAGGGTCACGGGAGACCCAGTACTTC
>TRBJ2-5|TRBD1|-|TRBV12-5
CASGFGTGAETQYF
TGTGCTAGTGGTTTCGGGACAGGGGCCGAGACCCAGTACTTC
>TRBJ1-2|TRBD1|-|TRBV6-4
CASSDPQGIGYTF
TGTGCCAGCAGTGACCCACAGGGGATTGGCTACACCTTC
>TRBJ1-3|-|once|TRBV29-1
CSVRAGSGNTIYF
TGCAGCGTTCGGGCAGGGTCTGGAAACACCATATATTTT
>TRBJ2-1|TRBD2|-|TRBV28
CASSLDSYRAGGLEQFF
TGTGCCAGCAGTTTAGACTCGTACAGGGCGGGAGGGCTAGAGCAGTTCTTC
>TRBJ2-2|TRBD1|-|TRBV28
CASSSIQGAVTNTGELFF
TGTGCCAGCAGTTCTATACAGGGGGCCGTAACGAACACCGGGGAGCTGTTTTTT
>TRBJ1-1|-|-|TRBV30
CAWSSPRTEAFF
TGTGCCTGGAGCAGCCCGAGGACTGAAGCTTTCTTT
>TRBJ2-1|-|-|TRBV5-1
CASSISGTLRNEQFF
TGCGCCAGCAGCATCTCCGGGACATTACGGAATGAGCAGTTCTTC
>TRBJ1-2|-|-|TRBV19
CASSIDRTYGYTF
TGTGCCAGTAGTATAGATCGGACCTATGGCTACACCTTC
>TRBJ1-2|-|-|TRBV10-3
CAITGRPKEGYTF
TGTGCCATCACCGGGAGACCGAAGGAGGGCTACACCTTC
>TRBJ2-3|TRBD1|-|TRBV10-3
CAIRGGQGRTDTQYF
TGTGCCATCAGAGGCGGACAGGGCCGCACAGATACGCAGTATTTT
>TRBJ1-2|TRBD1|-|TRBV29-1
CSVGRIWPGTGEIYGYTF
TGCAGCGTTGGTCGGATTTGGCCCGGGACAGGGGAAATTTATGGCTACACCTTC
>TRBJ1-1|TRBD1|-|TRBV9
CASSVGQGDTEAFF
TGTGCCAGCAGCGTGGGACAGGGGGACACTGAAGCTTTCTTT
>TRBJ1-1|TRBD1|-|TRBV5-1
CASSSAGGNTEAFF
TGCGCCAGCAGCTCTGCAGGGGGGAACACTGAAGCTTTCTTT
>TRBJ2-3|TRBD2|-|TRBV30
CAWTLRLAGGMDTQYF
TGTGCCTGGACCCTCAGACTAGCGGGAGGGATGGATACGCAGTATTTT
>TRBJ2-3|-|-|TRBV5-8
CASSQLEGTDTQYF
TGTGCCAGCAGCCAATTGGAGGGGACAGATACGCAGTATTTT
>TRBJ2-3|-|-|TRBV20-1
CSPRTQYF
TGCAGCCCTCGTACGCAGTATTTT
>TRBJ1-6|-|-|TRBV10-2
CASSVGRNSPLHF
TGCGCCAGCAGTGTCGGGCGGAATTCACCCCTCCACTTT
>TRBJ1-5|-|-|TRBV6-1
CASSGGPGSNQPQHF
TGTGCCAGCAGTGGAGGGCCAGGGTCCAATCAGCCCCAGCATTTT
>TRBJ1-1|TRBD1|-|TRBV29-1
CSVEEGTGSNTEAFF
TGCAGCGTTGAAGAAGGGACAGGATCGAACACTGAAGCTTTCTTT
>TRBJ1-2|-|-|TRBV30
CAWSVRGGRGYGYTF
TGTGCCTGGAGTGTACGAGGGGGGCGCGGCTATGGCTACACCTTC
>TRBJ2-5|-|-|TRBV4-2
CASSQGLAPSQETQYF
TGTGCCAGCAGCCAAGGCCTAGCCCCTAGCCAAGAGACCCAGTACTTC
>TRBJ1-1|TRBD1|once|TRBV5-1
CASSPGTGPGTEAFF
TGCGCCAGCAGTCCCGGGACAGGCCCGGGGACTGAAGCTTTCTTT
>TRBJ1-5|-|few|TRBV18
CASSEDGNSNQPQHF
TGTGCCAGCTCAGAGGACGGAAATAGCAATCAGCCCCAGCATTTT
>TRBJ2-7|-|-|TRBV11-2
CASSGLRQPYEQYF
TGTGCCAGCAGTGGTTTAAGGCAGCCCTACGAGCAGTACTTC
>TRBJ2-7|-|-|TRBV6-1
CASISPGPSYEQYF
TGTGCCAGCATTTCTCCCGGGCCTTCCTACGAGCAGTACTTC
>TRBJ1-4|-|-|TRBV9
CASSVVEGEKLFF
TGTGCCAGCAGCGTAGTTGAGGGAGAAAAACTGTTTTTT
>TRBJ1-2|TRBD1|-|TRBV7-9
CASSFGQGNYGYTF
TGTGCCAGCAGCTTCGGACAGGGTAACTATGGCTACACCTTC
>TRBJ2-5|-|-|TRBV11-2
CASSLVSSSLETQYF
TGTGCCAGCAGCTTAGTGTCTTCTAGCCTAGAGACCCAGTACTTC
>TRBJ1-2|TRBD1|once|TRBV4-1
CASSQERGAGGYGYTF
TGCGCCAGCAGCCAAGAGCGGGGAGCAGGGGGCTATGGCTACACCTTC
>TRBJ1-4|-|-|TRBV2
CASRPGEGANEKLFF
TGTGCCAGCAGACCAGGGGAAGGGGCTAATGAAAAACTGTTTTTT
>TRBJ2-7|TRBD2|-|TRBV6-5
CASRNPSGRSYEQYF
TGTGCCAGCAGGAACCCTAGCGGGAGGTCCTACGAGCAGTACTTC
>TRBJ2-7|TRBD2|-|TRBV4-2
CASSQAASGASSYEQYF
TGTGCCAGCAGCCAAGCGGCTAGCGGGGCGAGCTCCTACGAGCAGTACTTC
>TRBJ2-7|TRBD2|-|TRBV9
CASSPAGGSHEQYF
TGTGCCAGCAGCCCAGCGGGAGGGTCCCACGAGCAGTACTTC
>TRBJ2-5|TRBD2|-|TRBV10-2
CASSPESTSGQETQYF
TGCGCCAGCAGCCCAGAGTCTACTAGCGGACAAGAGACCCAGTACTTC
>TRBJ1-2|-|-|TRBV6-1
CASSERGPALYGYTF
TGTGCCAGCAGTGAAAGGGGTCCGGCCCTCTATGGCTACACCTTC